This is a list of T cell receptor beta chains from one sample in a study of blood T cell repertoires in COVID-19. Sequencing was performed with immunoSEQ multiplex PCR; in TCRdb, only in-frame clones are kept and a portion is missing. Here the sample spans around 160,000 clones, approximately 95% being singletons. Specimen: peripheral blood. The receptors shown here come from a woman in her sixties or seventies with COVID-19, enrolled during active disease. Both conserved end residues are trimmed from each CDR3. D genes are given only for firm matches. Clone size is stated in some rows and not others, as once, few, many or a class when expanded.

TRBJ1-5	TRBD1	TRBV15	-	ATSREWTGINQPQH
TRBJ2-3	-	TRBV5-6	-	ASSYGLLPSTDTQY
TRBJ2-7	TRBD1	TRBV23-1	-	ASRGQRSYEQY
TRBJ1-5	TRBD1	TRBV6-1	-	ASSEARTGKPQH
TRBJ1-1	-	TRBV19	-	ASSPGGISYTEAF
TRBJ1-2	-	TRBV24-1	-	ATSDGTNYGYT
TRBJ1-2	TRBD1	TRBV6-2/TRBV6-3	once	ASSSWTGGDGYT
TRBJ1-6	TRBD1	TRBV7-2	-	ASSLRGGANSPLH
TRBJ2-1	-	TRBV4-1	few	ASSPSGTVDEQF
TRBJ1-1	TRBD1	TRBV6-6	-	ASSRQGVERTEAF
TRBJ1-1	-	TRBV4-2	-	ASSHPGNRGAEAF
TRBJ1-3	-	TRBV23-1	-	ASSGAGSENTIY
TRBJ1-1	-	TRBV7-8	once	ASSVNKQGNTEAF
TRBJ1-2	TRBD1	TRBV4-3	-	ASSPRDRGVGSDGYT
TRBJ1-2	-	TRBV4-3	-	ASSQAGSGDGYT
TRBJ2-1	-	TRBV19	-	ASSIRGGTNEQF
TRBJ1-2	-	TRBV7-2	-	ASSLVAEYGYT
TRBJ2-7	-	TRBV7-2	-	ASSLNRVSSYEQY
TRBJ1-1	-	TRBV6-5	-	ASGAHSSNTEAF
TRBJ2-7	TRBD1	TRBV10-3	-	AISERGRLPYEQY
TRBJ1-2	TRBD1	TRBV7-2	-	ASSFLTGGIGYT
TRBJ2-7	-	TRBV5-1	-	ASSSDSYEQY
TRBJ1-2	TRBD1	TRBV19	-	ASSPRQGAHLVSGYT
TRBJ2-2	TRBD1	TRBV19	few	ASSIIDRDTGELF
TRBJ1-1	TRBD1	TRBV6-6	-	ASRKQGEGTEAF
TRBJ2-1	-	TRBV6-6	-	ASSPGPEQF
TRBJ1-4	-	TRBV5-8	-	ASYDRPSEKLF
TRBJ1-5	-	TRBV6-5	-	ASSYGGSSQPQH
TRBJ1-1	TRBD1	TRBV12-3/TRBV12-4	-	ASRQTGITEAF
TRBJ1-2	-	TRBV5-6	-	ASSLPHNSNYGYT
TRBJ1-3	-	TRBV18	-	ASSPLLLAGNTIY
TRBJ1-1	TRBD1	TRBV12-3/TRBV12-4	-	ASSPGGAPAF
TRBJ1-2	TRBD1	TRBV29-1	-	SAWTGEGYT
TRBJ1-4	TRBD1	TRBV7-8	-	ASSFRTGLGNEKLF
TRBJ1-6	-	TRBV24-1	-	ATSKCGGNTGSPLH
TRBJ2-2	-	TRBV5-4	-	ASSLALSTGELF
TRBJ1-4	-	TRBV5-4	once	ASSLEAGNNEKLF
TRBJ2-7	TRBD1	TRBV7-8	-	ASTKEGQGGSYEQY
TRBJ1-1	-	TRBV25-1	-	ASIRSGVTEAF
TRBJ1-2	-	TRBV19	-	ASSQTAPGGYT
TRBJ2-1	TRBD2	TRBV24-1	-	ATRAGGPYNEQF